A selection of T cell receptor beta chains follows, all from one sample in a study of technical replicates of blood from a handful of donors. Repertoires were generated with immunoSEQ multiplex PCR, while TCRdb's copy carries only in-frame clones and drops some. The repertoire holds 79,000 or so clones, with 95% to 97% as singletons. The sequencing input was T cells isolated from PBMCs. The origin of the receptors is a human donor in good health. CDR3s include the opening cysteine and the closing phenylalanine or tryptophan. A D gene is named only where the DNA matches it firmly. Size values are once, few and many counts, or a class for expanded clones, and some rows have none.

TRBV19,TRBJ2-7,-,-,TGTGCCAGTAGTTTTTTTCGGGGTTATGAGCAGTACTTC,CASSFFRGYEQYF
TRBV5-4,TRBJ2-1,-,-,TGTGCCAGCAGCCACCGGCGGGGCCTAGGGGATGAGCAGTTCTTC,CASSHRRGLGDEQFF
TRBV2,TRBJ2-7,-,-,TGTGCCAGCACAGGGTATGGATACGAGCAGTACTTC,CASTGYGYEQYF
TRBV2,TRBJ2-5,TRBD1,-,TGTGCCAGCAGTGTGGACAGGGGAGCCCAGTACTTC,CASSVDRGAQYF
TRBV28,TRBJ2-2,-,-,TGTGCCAGCAGTTCGCCGACTATCTCGAACACCGGGGAGCTGTTTTTT,CASSSPTISNTGELFF
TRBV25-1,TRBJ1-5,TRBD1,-,TGTGCCAGCAGGGGACAGAGCAATCAGCCCCAGCATTTT,CASRGQSNQPQHF
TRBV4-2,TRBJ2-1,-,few,TGTGCCAGCAGCCAAGCTTCACAATACGATGAGCAGTTCTTC,CASSQASQYDEQFF
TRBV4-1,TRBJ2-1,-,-,TGCGCCAGCAGCCGGACTATCGACAGCTACAATGAGCAGTTCTTC,CASSRTIDSYNEQFF
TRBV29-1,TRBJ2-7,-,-,TGCAGCGTCGACGATGGCGGGCGCTCCTACGAGCAGTACTTC,CSVDDGGRSYEQYF
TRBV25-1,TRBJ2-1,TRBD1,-,TGTGCCAGCAGTGACCCGGACAGGATCCACAATGAGCAGTTCTTC,CASSDPDRIHNEQFF
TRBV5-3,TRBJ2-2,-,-,TGTGCCAGAAGCTTGGCGGTCTACAGGGCCGGGGAGCTGTTTTTT,CARSLAVYRAGELFF
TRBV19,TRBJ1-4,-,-,TGTGCCAGTAGTATAGATCTATTTGGAGGGGTTGCTAATGAAAAACTGTTTTTT,CASSIDLFGGVANEKLFF
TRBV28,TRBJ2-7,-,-,TGTGCCAGCAGTCTCCTCCCCCGGACTGGAAGTTACGAGCAGTACTTC,CASSLLPRTGSYEQYF
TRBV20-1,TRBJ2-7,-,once,TGCAGTGCTAAACAGCTACGCGAGCAGTACTTC,CSAKQLREQYF
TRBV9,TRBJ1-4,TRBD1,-,TGTGCCAGCAGCGGCGGTGGGACAGGCGAGATAGGGAAACTGTTTTTT,CASSGGGTGEIGKLFF
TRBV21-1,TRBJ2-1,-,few,TGTGCCAGCAGCAAAGTCGAGACTAGCGGGAGCGAGCAGTTCTTC,CASSKVETSGSEQFF
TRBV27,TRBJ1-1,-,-,TGTGCCAGCAGTTTATCCATGAACACTGAAGCTTTCTTT,CASSLSMNTEAFF
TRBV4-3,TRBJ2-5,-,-,TGCGCCAGCAGCCTTACTAGATGGGAAGGCCTTAAAGAGACCCAGTACTTC,CASSLTRWEGLKETQYF
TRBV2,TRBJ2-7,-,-,TGTGCCAGCAGTTCAAACTTTAACGAGCAGTACTTC,CASSSNFNEQYF
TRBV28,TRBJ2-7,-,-,TGTGCCAGCAGTTTCTCTTCAATGAGGTATGACGAGCAGTACTTC,CASSFSSMRYDEQYF
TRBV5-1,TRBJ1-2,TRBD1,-,TGCGCCAGTTCGGCCGGGACAGGGGGCGGCTATGGCTACACCTTC,CASSAGTGGGYGYTF
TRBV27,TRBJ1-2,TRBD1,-,TGTGCCAGCAGTTTGAGGACAGGGGACAACTATGGCTACACCTTC,CASSLRTGDNYGYTF
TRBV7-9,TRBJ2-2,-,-,TGTGCCAGCAGCTTGGGCAGCTCCTCGAACACCGGGGAGCTGTTTTTT,CASSLGSSSNTGELFF
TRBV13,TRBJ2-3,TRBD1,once,TGTGCCAGCCTGTCACAGGGGGTCATAGATACGCAGTATTTT,CASLSQGVIDTQYF
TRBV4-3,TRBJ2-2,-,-,TGCGCCAGCCGACCGGGGGTGAACACCGGGGAGCTGTTTTTT,CASRPGVNTGELFF
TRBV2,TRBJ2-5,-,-,TGTGCCAGCAGTGAGCGGGTTCAAGAGACCCAGTACTTC,CASSERVQETQYF
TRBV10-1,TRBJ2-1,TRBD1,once,TGCGCCAGCAGTGAGGACAGGGATTCCTACAATGAGCAGTTCTTC,CASSEDRDSYNEQFF
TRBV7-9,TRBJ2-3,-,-,TGTGCCAGCAGCGATCGGCCGGGGAAAAGCACAGATACGCAGTATTTT,CASSDRPGKSTDTQYF
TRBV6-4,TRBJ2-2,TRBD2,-,TGTGCCAGCACTAGCGGGAGCACCGGGGAGCTGTTTTTT,CASTSGSTGELFF
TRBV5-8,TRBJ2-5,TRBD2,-,TGTGCCAGCAGCTTGGGAGTAGCGGGAATAGAGACCCAGTACTTC,CASSLGVAGIETQYF
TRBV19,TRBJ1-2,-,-,TGTGCCAGTAGTATAGATTGGGGGGGCGATTACGGCTACACCTTC,CASSIDWGGDYGYTF
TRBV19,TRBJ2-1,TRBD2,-,TGTGCCAGCGGGAGGGCCCGTAATGAGCAGTTCTTC,CASGRARNEQFF
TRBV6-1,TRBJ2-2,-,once,TGTGCCAGCATGGCAGGGCTAAGCACCGGGGAGCTGTTTTTT,CASMAGLSTGELFF
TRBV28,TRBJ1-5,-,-,TGTGCCAGCAGTACACCAGGGGTAGCACAGCCCCAGCATTTT,CASSTPGVAQPQHF
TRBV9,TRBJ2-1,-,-,TGTGCCAGCAGCCCCCGACTTCACTCCTACAATGAGCAGTTCTTC,CASSPRLHSYNEQFF
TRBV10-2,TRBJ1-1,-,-,TGCGCCAGCGAGGGCGAGTGGACTGAAGCTTTCTTT,CASEGEWTEAFF
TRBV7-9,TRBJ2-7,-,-,TGTGCCATAGAACAGACAGGTGGCTACGAGCAGTACTTC,CAIEQTGGYEQYF
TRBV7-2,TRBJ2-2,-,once,TGTGCCAGCAGCTTACTCAGGGTGACAAGCGGGCAAGACACCGGGGAGCTGTTTTTT,CASSLLRVTSGQDTGELFF
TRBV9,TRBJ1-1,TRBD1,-,TGTGCCAGCAGCGTAGCGGACAGGGCCACTGAAGCTTTCTTT,CASSVADRATEAFF
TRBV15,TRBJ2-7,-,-,TGTGCCACCAGCAGAGTAGGAGACGAGCAGTACTTC,CATSRVGDEQYF
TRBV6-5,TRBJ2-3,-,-,TGTGCCAGCGGTCAGCCAGGGAAGCCAGATACGCAGTATTTT,CASGQPGKPDTQYF
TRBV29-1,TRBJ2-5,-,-,TGCAGCGTTGTGGTGAGTCTCCAAGAGACCCAGTACTTC,CSVVVSLQETQYF
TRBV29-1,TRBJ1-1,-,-,TGCAGCGTTGAAGAGGGCCAGGGGCCTGAAGCTTTCTTT,CSVEEGQGPEAFF
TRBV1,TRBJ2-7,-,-,TGCACCAGCAGCCAAGATCAAGCACTTTACGAGCAGTACTTC,CTSSQDQALYEQYF
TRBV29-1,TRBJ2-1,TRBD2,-,TGCAGCGTTGAAGACCTGGGACTAGCGGGAGTCGGGGAGCAGTTCTTC,CSVEDLGLAGVGEQFF
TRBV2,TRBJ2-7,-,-,TGTGCCAGCAGTGTACAGGGTGATTACGAGCAGTACTTC,CASSVQGDYEQYF
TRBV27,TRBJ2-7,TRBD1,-,TGTGCCAGCAGTCTTATTCCGGGACAGGGGTCAAGGGAGCAGTACTTC,CASSLIPGQGSREQYF
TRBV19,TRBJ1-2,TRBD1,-,TGTGCCAGTAAAAGGACAGGGGGGAATGGCTACACCTTC,CASKRTGGNGYTF
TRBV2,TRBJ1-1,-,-,TGTGCCAGCAGTACAGGGATGAACACTGAAGCTTTCTTT,CASSTGMNTEAFF
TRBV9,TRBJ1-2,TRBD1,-,TGTGCCAGCAGCGTGACAGGGAATGGCTACACCTTC,CASSVTGNGYTF
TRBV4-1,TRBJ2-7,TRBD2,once,TGCGCCAGCAGCCAAGTACTACTCGCGGGAGGGCCCGATGAGCAGTACTTC,CASSQVLLAGGPDEQYF